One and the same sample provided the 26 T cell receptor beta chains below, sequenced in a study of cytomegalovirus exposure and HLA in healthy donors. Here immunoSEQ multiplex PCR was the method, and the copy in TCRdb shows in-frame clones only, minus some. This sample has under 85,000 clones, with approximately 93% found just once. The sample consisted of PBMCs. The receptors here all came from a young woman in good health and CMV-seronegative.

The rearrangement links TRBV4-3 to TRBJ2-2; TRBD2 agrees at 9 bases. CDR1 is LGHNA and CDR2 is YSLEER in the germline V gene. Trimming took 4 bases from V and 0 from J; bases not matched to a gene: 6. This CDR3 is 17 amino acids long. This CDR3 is CASSRNLAGANTGELFF. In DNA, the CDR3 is TGCGCCAGCAGCCGAAACTTAGCGGGGGCGAACACCGGGGAGCTGTTTTTT.

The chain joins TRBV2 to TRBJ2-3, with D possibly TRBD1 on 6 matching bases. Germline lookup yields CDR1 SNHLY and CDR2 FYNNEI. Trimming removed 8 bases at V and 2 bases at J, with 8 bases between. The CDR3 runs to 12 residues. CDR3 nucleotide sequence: TGTGCCAGCGGACAGACCACAGATACGCAGTATTTT. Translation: CASGQTTDTQYF. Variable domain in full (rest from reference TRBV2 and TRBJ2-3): EPEVTQTPSHQVTQMGQEVILRCVPISNHLYFYWYRQILGQKVEFLVSFYNNEISEKSEIFDDQFSVERPDGSNFTLKIRSTKLEDSAMYFCASGQTTDTQYFGPGTRLTVL.

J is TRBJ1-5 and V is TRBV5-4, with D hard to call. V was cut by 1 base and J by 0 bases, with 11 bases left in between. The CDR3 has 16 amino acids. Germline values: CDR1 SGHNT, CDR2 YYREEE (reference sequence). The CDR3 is CASSLNTSDSNQPQHF. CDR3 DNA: TGTGCCAGCAGCTTGAACACCTCAGATAGCAATCAGCCCCAGCATTTT.

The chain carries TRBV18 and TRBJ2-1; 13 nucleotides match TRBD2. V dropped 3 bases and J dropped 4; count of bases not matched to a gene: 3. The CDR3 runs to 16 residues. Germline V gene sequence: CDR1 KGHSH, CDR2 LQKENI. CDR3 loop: CASSPPGLAGYNEQFF. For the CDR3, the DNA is TGTGCCAGCTCACCCCCGGGACTAGCGGGGTACAATGAGCAGTTCTTC.

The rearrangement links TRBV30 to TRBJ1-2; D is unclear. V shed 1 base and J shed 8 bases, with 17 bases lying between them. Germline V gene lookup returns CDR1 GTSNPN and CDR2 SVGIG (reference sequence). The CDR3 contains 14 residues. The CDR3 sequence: CAWSGGLLRAGYTF. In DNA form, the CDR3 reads TGTGCCTGGAGTGGAGGGCTCCTACGAGCGGGCTACACCTTC.

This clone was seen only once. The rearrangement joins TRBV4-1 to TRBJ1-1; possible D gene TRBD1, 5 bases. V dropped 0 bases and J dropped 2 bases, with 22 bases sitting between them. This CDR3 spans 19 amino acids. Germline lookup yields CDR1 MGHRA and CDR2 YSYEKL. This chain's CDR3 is CASSQDQSAGNRKNTEAFF. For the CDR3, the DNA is TGCGCCAGCAGCCAAGATCAATCGGCAGGGAATAGGAAAAACACTGAAGCTTTCTTT.

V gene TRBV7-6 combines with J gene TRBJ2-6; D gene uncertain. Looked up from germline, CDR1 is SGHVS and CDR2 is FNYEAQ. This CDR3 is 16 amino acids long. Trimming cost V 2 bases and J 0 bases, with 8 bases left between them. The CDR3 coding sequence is TGTGCCAGCAGCTTACAACAGAGCTCTGGGGCCAACGTCCTGACTTTC. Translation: CASSLQQSSGANVLTF. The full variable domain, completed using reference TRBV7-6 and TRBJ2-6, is GAGVSQSPRYKVTKRGQDVALRCDPISGHVSLYWYRQALGQGPEFLTYFNYEAQQDKSGLPNDRFSAERPEGSISTLTIQRTEQRDSAMYRCASSLQQSSGANVLTFGAGSRLTVL.

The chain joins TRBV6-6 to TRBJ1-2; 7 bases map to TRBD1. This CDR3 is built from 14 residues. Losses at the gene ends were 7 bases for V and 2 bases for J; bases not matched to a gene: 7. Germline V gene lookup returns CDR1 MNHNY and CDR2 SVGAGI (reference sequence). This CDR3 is CASNPRQGNYGYTF. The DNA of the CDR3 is TGTGCCAGCAATCCCAGACAGGGAAACTATGGCTACACCTTC.

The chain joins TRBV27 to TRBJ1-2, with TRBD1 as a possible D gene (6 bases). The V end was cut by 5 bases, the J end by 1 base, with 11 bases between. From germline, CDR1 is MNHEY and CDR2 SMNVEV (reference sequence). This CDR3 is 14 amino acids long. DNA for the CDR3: TGTGCCAGCAGTCCACTGGACAGTAACTATGGCTACACCTTC. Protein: CASSPLDSNYGYTF.

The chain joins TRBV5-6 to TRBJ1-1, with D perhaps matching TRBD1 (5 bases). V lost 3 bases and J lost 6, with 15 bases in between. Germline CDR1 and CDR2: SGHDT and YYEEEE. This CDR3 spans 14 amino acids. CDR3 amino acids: CASSSWGISAEAFF. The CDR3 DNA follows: TGTGCCAGCAGCTCTTGGGGCATTTCAGCTGAAGCTTTCTTT.

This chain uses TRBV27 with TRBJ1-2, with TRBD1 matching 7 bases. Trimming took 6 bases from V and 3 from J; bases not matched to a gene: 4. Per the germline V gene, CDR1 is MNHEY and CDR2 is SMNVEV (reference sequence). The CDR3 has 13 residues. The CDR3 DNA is TGTGCCAGCAGAGGACAGGACCACTATGGCTACACCTTC. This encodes CASRGQDHYGYTF.

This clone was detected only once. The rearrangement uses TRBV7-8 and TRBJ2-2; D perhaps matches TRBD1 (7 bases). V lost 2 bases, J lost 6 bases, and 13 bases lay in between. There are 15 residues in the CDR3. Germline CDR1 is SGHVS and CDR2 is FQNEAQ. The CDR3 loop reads CASSLLQGGSGELFF. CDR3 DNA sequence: TGTGCCAGCAGCTTACTCCAGGGGGGATCCGGGGAGCTGTTTTTT.

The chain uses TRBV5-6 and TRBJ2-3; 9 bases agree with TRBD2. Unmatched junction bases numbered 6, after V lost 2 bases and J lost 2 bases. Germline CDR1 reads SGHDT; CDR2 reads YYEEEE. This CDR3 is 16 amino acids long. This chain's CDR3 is CASSFQAGGYTDTQYF. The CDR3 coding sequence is TGTGCCAGCAGCTTCCAAGCGGGGGGCTACACAGATACGCAGTATTTT.

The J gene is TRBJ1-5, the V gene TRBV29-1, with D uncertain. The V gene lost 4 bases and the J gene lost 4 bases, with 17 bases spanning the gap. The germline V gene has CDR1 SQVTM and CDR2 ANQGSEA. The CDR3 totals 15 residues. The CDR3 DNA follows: TGCAGCGTTGTCTACCCGGGCGGGAGTAATCAGCCCCAGCATTTT. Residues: CSVVYPGGSNQPQHF.

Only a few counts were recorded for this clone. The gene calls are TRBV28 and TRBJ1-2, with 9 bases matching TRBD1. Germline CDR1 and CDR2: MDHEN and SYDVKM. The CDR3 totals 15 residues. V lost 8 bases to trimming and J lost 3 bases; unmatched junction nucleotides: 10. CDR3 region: CASLDRDRAYYGYTF. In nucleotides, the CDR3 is TGTGCCAGCTTAGACCGGGACAGGGCTTACTATGGCTACACCTTC.

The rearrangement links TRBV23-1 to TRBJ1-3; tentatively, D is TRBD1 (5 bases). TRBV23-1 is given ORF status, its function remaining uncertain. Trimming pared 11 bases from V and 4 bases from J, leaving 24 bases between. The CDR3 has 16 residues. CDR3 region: CAAGEGIAVSGNTIYF. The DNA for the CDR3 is TGCGCCGCGGGGGAGGGAATTGCTGTTTCGGGAAACACCATATATTTT.

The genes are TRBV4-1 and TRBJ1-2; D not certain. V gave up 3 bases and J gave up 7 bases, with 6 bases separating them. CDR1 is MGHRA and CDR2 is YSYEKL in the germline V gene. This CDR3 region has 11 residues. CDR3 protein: CASSHEVGYTF. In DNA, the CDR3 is TGCGCCAGCAGCCATGAGGTTGGCTACACCTTC.

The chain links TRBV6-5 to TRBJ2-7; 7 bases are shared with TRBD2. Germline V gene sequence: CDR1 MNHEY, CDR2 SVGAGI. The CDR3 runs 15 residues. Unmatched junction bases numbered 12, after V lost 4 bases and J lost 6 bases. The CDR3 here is CASSSPVSGAPEQYF. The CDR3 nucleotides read TGTGCCAGCAGTTCCCCGGTCAGCGGGGCCCCCGAGCAGTACTTC.

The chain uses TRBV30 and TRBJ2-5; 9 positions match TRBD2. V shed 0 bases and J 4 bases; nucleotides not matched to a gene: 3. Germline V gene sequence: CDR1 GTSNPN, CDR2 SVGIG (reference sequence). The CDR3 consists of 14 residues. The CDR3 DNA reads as TGTGCCTGGAGTGTACCGCGGGAGGGAGAGACCCAGTACTTC. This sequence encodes CAWSVPREGETQYF.

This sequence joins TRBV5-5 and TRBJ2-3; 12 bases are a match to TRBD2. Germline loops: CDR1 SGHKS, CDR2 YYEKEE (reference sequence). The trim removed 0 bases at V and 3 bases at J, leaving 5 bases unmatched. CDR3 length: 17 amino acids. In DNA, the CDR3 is TGTGCCAGCAGCTTGGGGCTAGCGGGAGGGCCGACAGATACGCAGTATTTT. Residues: CASSLGLAGGPTDTQYF.

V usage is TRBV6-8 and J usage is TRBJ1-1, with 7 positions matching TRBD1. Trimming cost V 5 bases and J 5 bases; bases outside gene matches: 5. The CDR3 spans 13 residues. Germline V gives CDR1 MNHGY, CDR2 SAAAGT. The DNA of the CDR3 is TGTGCCAGCAGTGCAACAGGGGAAACTGAAGCTTTCTTT. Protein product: CASSATGETEAFF.

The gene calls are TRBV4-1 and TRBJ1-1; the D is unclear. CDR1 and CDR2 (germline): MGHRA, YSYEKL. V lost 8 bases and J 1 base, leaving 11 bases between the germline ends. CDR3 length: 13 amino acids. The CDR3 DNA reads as TGCGCCAGCGTAGGCGGTGAGAACACTGAAGCTTTCTTT. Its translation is CASVGGENTEAFF.

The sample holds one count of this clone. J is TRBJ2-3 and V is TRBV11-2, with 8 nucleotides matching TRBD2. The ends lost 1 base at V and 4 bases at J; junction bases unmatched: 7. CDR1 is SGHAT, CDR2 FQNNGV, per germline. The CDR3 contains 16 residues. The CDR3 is CASSLVVPGGADTQYF. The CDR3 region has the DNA TGTGCCAGCAGCTTAGTAGTCCCGGGGGGGGCAGATACGCAGTATTTT.

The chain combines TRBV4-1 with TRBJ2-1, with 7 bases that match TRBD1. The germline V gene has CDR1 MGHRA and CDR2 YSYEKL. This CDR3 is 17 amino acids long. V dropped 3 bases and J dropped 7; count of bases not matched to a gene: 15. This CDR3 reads CASSHAIYGDRINEQFF. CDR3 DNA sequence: TGCGCCAGCAGCCATGCTATATATGGGGACAGAATAAATGAGCAGTTCTTC.

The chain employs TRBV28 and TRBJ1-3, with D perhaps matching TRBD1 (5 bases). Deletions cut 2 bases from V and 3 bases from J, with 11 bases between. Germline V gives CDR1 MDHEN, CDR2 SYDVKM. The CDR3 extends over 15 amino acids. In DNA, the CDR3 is TGTGCCAGCAGTTTAGGGGGGACTTATGGAAACACCATATATTTT. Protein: CASSLGGTYGNTIYF.

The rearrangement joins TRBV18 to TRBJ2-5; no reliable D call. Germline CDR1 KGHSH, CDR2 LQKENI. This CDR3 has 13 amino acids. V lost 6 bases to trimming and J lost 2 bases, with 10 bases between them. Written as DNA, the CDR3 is TGTGCCAGCTCGCCGAGACATCAAGAGACCCAGTACTTC. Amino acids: CASSPRHQETQYF.